The T cell receptor (beta chain) described here comes from a study of CD8 T cells in ankylosing spondylitis. The CDR3 consists of 14 residues. The ends lost 3 bases at V and 4 bases at J; junction bases unmatched: 6. Germline CDR1 is SNHLY and CDR2 is FYNNEI. TCRdb independently ran MiXCR on the 5' RACE reads; one entry per CDR3 protein. In the table there are roughly 150,000 distinct CDR3 sequences, around a third of which are singletons. The receptor's source is a male donor with ankylosing spondylitis. The chain uses TRBV2 and TRBJ2-7; 7 positions agree with TRBD1. The sample consisted of synovial fluid, either unsorted or a sorted T cell fraction (not recorded which). The CDR3 nucleotides read TGTGCCAGCAGTGAGACAGGGTCGTCTTACGAGCAGTACTTC. As protein: CASSETGSSYEQYF.